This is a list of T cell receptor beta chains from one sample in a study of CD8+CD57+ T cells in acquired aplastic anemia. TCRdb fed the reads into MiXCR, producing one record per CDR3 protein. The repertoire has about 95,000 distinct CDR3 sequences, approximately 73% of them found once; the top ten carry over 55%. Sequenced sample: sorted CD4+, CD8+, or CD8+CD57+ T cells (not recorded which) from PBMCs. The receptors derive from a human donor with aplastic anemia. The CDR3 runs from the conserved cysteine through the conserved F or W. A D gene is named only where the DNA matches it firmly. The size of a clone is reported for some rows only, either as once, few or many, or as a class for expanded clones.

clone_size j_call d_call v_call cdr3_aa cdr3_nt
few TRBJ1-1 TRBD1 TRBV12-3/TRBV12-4 CASSSGTGAWSEAFF TGTGCCAGCAGTTCCGGGACAGGGGCCTGGTCTGAAGCTTTCTTT
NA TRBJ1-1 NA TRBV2 CASSAAGAEAFF TGTGCCAGCAGTGCCGCAGGGGCTGAAGCTTTCTTT
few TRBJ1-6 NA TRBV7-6 CASSLLETANSPLHF TGTGCCAGCAGCTTACTGGAGACAGCAAATTCACCCCTCCACTTT
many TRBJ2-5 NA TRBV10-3 CATSRVGETQYF TGTGCCACGAGTAGGGTAGGAGAGACCCAGTACTTC
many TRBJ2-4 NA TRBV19 CASSIVDEREAKNIQYF TGTGCCAGTAGTATAGTCGACGAGCGAGAAGCCAAAAACATTCAGTACTTC
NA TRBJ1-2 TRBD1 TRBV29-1 CSVALGQGMGYTF TGCAGCGTTGCTCTGGGACAGGGGATGGGCTACACCTTC
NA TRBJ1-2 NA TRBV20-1 CSVESRQGSGDYGYTF TGCAGTGTTGAAAGTCGCCAAGGGTCCGGGGACTATGGCTACACCTTC
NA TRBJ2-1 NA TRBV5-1 CASSLLAGSYNEQFF TGCGCCAGCAGCTTACTAGCCGGCTCCTACAATGAGCAGTTCTTC
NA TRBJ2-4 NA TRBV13 CASSLVEGGKNIQYF TGTGCCAGCAGCTTAGTTGAAGGGGGAAAAAACATTCAGTACTTC
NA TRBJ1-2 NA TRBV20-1 CSASGGEGYTF TGCAGTGCTTCGGGGGGCGAGGGCTACACCTTC
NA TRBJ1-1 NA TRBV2 CASRTGRGNTEAFF TGTGCCAGCAGGACAGGAAGGGGGAACACTGAAGCTTTCTTT
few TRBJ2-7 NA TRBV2 CASQQDTYEQYF TGTGCCAGCCAACAGGACACCTACGAGCAGTACTTC
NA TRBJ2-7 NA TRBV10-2 CASSESLATMIAEQYF TGCGCCAGCAGTGAGTCTTTAGCGACGATGATCGCCGAGCAGTACTTC
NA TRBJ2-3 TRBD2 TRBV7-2 CASSTRTRADTQYF TGTGCCAGCAGCACCAGGACTAGAGCAGATACGCAGTATTTT
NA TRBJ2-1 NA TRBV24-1 CATSDPRGNNEQFF TGTGCCACCAGTGATCCCCGCGGCAACAATGAGCAGTTCTTC
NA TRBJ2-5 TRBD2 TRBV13 CASSSGGGGPQETQYF TGTGCCAGCAGCTCCGGGGGGGGAGGACCTCAAGAGACCCAGTACTTC
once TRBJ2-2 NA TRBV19 CASSPGTLNTGELFF TGTGCCAGTAGTCCTGGGACCTTGAACACCGGGGAGCTGTTTTTT
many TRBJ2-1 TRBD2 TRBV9 CASSYSGGPGNEQFF TGTGCCAGCAGCTATTCGGGAGGGCCAGGGAATGAGCAGTTCTTC
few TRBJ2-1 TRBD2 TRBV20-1 CSASSARGSSYNEQFF TGCAGTGCTAGTTCGGCTCGCGGGAGCTCCTACAATGAGCAGTTCTTC
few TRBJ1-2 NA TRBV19 CASNREEGYGYTF TGTGCCAGTAACAGGGAGGAGGGCTATGGCTACACCTTC
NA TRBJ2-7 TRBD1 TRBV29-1 CSARGPSEQYF TGCAGCGCCAGGGGGCCTAGCGAGCAGTACTTC
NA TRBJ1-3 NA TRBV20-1 CSASPGLLSGNTIYF TGCAGTGCGTCTCCCGGGCTGCTCTCTGGAAACACCATATATTTT
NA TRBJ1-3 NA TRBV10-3 CAISAGNTIYF TGTGCCATCAGTGCTGGAAACACCATATATTTT
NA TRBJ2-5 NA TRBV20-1 CSANIGQLETQYF TGCAGTGCAAATATCGGGCAGTTGGAGACCCAGTACTTC
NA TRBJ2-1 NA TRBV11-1 CASSLDTRGLAYNEQFF TGTGCCAGCAGCTTAGATACCCGAGGTCTCGCCTACAATGAGCAGTTCTTC
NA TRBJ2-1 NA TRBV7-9 CASSLTYHNEQFF TGTGCCAGCAGCTTGACCTACCACAATGAGCAGTTCTTC
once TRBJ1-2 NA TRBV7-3 CATEEGGHYGYTF TGTGCCACTGAAGAGGGGGGACACTATGGCTACACCTTC
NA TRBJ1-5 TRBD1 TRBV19 CASSAQDRGKQPQHF TGTGCCAGTAGTGCCCAGGACAGGGGGAAACAGCCCCAGCATTTT
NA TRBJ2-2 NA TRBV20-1 CSARGQIRGNTGELFF TGCAGTGCTAGGGGGCAAATCCGGGGGAACACCGGGGAGCTGTTTTTT
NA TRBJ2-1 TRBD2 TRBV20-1 CSARSPGLAGGPYEQFF TGCAGTGCTAGATCGCCGGGACTAGCGGGAGGGCCGTATGAGCAGTTCTTC
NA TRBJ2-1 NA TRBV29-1 CSVWKGGNEQFF TGCAGCGTGTGGAAAGGGGGAAATGAGCAGTTCTTC
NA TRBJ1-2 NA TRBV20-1 CSARRTVKDGYTF TGCAGTGCTAGAAGGACGGTTAAGGATGGCTACACCTTC
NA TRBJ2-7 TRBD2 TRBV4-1 CASSQELAGSYEQYF TGCGCCAGCAGCCAAGAACTAGCGGGAAGCTACGAGCAGTACTTC
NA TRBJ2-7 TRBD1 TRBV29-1 CSAGQGLYEQYF TGCAGCGCCGGACAGGGGCTCTACGAGCAGTACTTC
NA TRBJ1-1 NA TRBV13 CASSDMGDTEAFF TGTGCCAGCAGCGACATGGGGGACACTGAAGCTTTCTTT
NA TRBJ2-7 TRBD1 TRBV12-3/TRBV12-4 CASSQTGVSRHEQYF TGTGCCAGCAGTCAGACAGGGGTATCTCGACACGAGCAGTACTTC
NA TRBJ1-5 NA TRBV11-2 CASSLGVVEPQHF TGTGCCAGCAGCTTAGGGGTAGTGGAGCCCCAGCATTTT
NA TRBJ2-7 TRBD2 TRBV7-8 CASSHRTSGYSYEQYF TGTGCCAGCAGCCACCGGACTAGCGGGTATTCCTACGAGCAGTACTTC
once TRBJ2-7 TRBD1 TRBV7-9 CASSFKGALDEQYF TGTGCCAGCAGCTTTAAGGGGGCGCTGGACGAGCAGTACTTC
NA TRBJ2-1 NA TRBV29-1 CSVQVTYNEQFF TGCAGCGTACAGGTAACCTACAATGAGCAGTTCTTC
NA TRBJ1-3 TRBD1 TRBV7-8 CASSRGTAQGNTIYF TGTGCCAGCAGCCGTGGGACAGCCCAAGGCAACACCATATATTTT
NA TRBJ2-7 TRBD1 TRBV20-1 CSAYDRDNSYEQYF TGCAGTGCTTACGACAGGGATAACTCCTACGAGCAGTACTTC
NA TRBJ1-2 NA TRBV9 CASSARQETSYGYTF TGTGCCAGCAGCGCCCGACAGGAGACCTCCTATGGCTACACCTTC
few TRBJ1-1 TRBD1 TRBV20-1 CSALQGANTEAFF TGCAGTGCCTTACAGGGGGCGAACACTGAAGCTTTCTTT
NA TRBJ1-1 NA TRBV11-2 CASSLVQAEGNTEAFF TGTGCCAGCAGCTTAGTCCAGGCTGAAGGGAACACTGAAGCTTTCTTT
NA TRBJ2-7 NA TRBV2 CASSESLGGIYEQYF TGTGCCAGCAGTGAAAGTCTCGGAGGTATCTACGAGCAGTACTTC
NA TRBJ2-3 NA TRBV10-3 CAIKRSASLTDTQYF TGTGCCATCAAACGATCGGCCAGCCTCACAGATACGCAGTATTTT
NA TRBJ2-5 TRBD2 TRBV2 CASDRGGLAGGFYF TGTGCCAGCGACCGCGGTGGGCTAGCGGGAGGGTTTTACTTC
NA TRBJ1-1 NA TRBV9 CASSVEGGGTEAFF TGTGCCAGCAGCGTAGAGGGGGGAGGGACTGAAGCTTTCTTT
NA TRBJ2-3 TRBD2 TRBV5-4 CASSPKTSSTSTDTQYF TGTGCCAGCAGCCCCAAGACTAGCTCGACTAGCACAGATACGCAGTATTTT
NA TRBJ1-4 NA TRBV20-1 CSARDQRGAANEKLFF TGCAGTGCTAGAGATCAAAGAGGGGCAGCTAATGAAAAACTGTTTTTT
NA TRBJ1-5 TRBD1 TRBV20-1 CSARDPRTGGNQPQHF TGCAGTGCTAGAGACCCCCGGACAGGGGGCAATCAGCCCCAGCATTTT
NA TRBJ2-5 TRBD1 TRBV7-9 CASSDTTGIREETQYF TGTGCCAGCAGCGACACGACAGGGATCCGTGAAGAGACCCAGTACTTC
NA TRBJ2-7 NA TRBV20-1 CSARAPAGENYEQYF TGCAGTGCTAGAGCCCCTGCTGGAGAGAACTACGAGCAGTACTTC
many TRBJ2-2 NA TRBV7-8 CASSLNTGELFF TGTGCCAGCAGCCTGAACACCGGGGAGCTGTTTTTT